This T cell receptor beta chain was sequenced during a study of blood T cell repertoires in COVID-19. Using immunoSEQ multiplex PCR, the repertoire was profiled, and TCRdb retains in-frame clones only, with some absent. The data contain under 100,000 clones, more than 70% of them singletons. Germline V gene data show CDR1 as LGHDT and CDR2 as YNNKEL (reference sequence). There are 16 residues in the CDR3. V was trimmed by 1 base and J by 1 base, leaving 13 bases between them. The sequence was obtained from a human donor in a cohort sampled during active COVID-19. Sequences were obtained from peripheral blood. The V and J genes are TRBV3-1 (or the pseudogene TRBV3-2) and TRBJ1-1; unclear D gene. The CDR3 DNA follows: TGTGCCAGCAGCCAAGTAGCGGTTACGTCGAACACTGAAGCTTTCTTT. Protein sequence: CASSQVAVTSNTEAFF.